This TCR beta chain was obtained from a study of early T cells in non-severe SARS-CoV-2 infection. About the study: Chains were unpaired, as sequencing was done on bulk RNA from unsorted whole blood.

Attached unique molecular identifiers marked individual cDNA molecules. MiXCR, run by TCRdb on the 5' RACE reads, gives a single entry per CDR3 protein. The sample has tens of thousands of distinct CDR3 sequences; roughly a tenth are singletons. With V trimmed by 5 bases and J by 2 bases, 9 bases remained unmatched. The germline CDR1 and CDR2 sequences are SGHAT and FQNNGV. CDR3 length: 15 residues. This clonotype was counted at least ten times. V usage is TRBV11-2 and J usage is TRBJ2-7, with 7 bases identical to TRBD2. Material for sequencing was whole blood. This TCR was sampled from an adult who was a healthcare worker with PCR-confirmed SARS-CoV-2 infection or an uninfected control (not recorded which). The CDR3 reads CASSPNPGGPYEQYF. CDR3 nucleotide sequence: TGTGCCAGCAGCCCAAACCCGGGGGGTCCCTACGAGCAGTACTTC. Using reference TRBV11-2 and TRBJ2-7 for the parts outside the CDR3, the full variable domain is EAGVAQSPRYKIIEKRQSVAFWCNPISGHATLYWYQQILGQGPKLLIQFQNNGVVDDSQLPKDRFSAERLKGVDSTLKIQPAKLEDSAVYLCASSPNPGGPYEQYFGPGTRLTVT.